This section outlines one TCR beta chain sequence together with its context. Antigen specificity is unknown. The sample originates from a study of identical twins. After removal of 4 bases from V and 6 bases from J, the junction contained 7 bases not matched to a gene. The CDR3 runs to 15 residues. The germline V gene has CDR1 MNHEY and CDR2 SVGAGI. Study results and limitations: Out-of-frame alpha sequences common to twins were enriched for low generation probability.

TCRdb re-called the 5' RACE reads with MiXCR, one entry per CDR3 protein. The repertoire consists of more than 200,000 distinct CDR3 sequences, with around 9.6% occurring once and the leading ten covering 5% to 5.5%. The sequenced material came from memory (CD45RO+) T cells sorted from blood. The TCR comes from a woman aged 18 to 35 in good health. The gene calls are TRBV6-5 and TRBJ2-3; 10 bases are a match to TRBD1. The CDR3: CASSWRGQGRDTQYF. DNA for the CDR3: TGTGCCAGCAGTTGGAGGGGACAGGGGAGGGATACGCAGTATTTT.